The clone carrying this T cell receptor beta chain was detected ten times or more. Germline V gene sequence: CDR1 SNHLY, CDR2 FYNNEI. V lost 6 bases and J 0 bases, leaving 7 bases between the germline ends. The CDR3 runs to 13 residues. This entry comes from a study of regulatory T cells in long-lasting Graves disease. As to time point: newly diagnosed GD, antithyroid drugs for less than 3 months. PBMC RNA served as the TCR library source. With iRepertoire HTBI primers and Arm-PCR of CDR3 regions, TCR beta libraries were built. One entry per CDR3 protein, called by TCRdb with MiXCR from the multiplex PCR reads. Found here are approximately 560,000 distinct CDR3 sequences, more than 15% of them singletons; the top ten hold 12%. These data were also reused for a study on T cells in Graves' hyperthyroidism and ophthalmopathy.

The gene calls are TRBV2 and TRBJ2-3, with no clear D. This specimen consisted of peripheral blood mononuclear cells (PBMCs), obtained at new diagnosis, from a patient treated with antithyroid drugs. The TCR originated in a man aged 18 to 29 with Graves disease. CDR3 sequence: CASRTWSTDTQYF. The CDR3 bases are TGTGCCAGCAGGACATGGAGCACAGATACGCAGTATTTT. The variable domain in full, with the rest retrieved from reference TRBV2 and TRBJ2-3, is EPEVTQTPSHQVTQMGQEVILRCVPISNHLYFYWYRQILGQKVEFLVSFYNNEISEKSEIFDDQFSVERPDGSNFTLKIRSTKLEDSAMYFCASRTWSTDTQYFGPGTRLTVL.